Listed here are 13 T cell receptor beta chains from one sample, sequenced in a study of regulatory T cells in long-lasting Graves disease. Construction of TCR beta libraries relied on iRepertoire HTBI primers and on Arm-PCR targeting CDR3 regions. TCRdb used MiXCR to reprocess the multiplex PCR reads, holding one entry per CDR3 protein. The data hold 450,000 to 700,000 distinct CDR3 sequences, with roughly 13% observed a single time. Indicated time point: newly diagnosed GD, antithyroid drugs for less than 3 months. Researchers made the TCR library from RNA that was extracted from PBMCs. These data were also filed under a second study, of T cells in Graves' hyperthyroidism and ophthalmopathy.

The sample here was peripheral blood mononuclear cells (PBMCs), taken at new diagnosis, from a patient treated with antithyroid drugs. Source of these receptors: a young man with Graves disease.

This clonotype occurred a few times. This chain uses TRBV29-1 with TRBJ2-7; D gene ambiguous. CDR1 and CDR2 (germline): SQVTM, ANQGSEA. There are 13 residues in the CDR3. Trimming shortened V by 0 bases and J by 5 bases, and 11 bases separated the two germline ends. CDR3 region: CSVEDLSWNEQYF. The DNA for the CDR3 is TGCAGCGTTGAAGATCTGTCATGGAACGAGCAGTACTTC.

This clonotype was seen many times. The chain couples TRBV30 to TRBJ1-2, with TRBD1 identical over 7 bases. CDR3 size: 17 residues. Germline CDR1 GTSNPN, CDR2 SVGIG (reference sequence). After removal of 3 bases from V and 4 bases from J, the junction contained 17 bases not matched to a gene. Here the CDR3 reads CAWSRRQGSPTSYGYTF. The CDR3 DNA reads TGTGCCTGGAGCCGGAGACAGGGATCGCCGACCTCCTATGGCTACACCTTC.

The chain joins TRBV20-1 to TRBJ2-1; unclear D gene. In germline, CDR1 is DFQATT, CDR2 SNEGSKA (reference sequence). This CDR3 contains 11 residues. V lost 0 bases to trimming and J lost 15 bases, with 12 bases between them. CDR3 residues: CSAREVARWFF. DNA for the CDR3: TGCAGTGCTAGAGAGGTCGCCCGCTGGTTCTTC.

This clonotype came up many times. This chain links TRBV5-1 with TRBJ2-5, with 10 bases aligning to TRBD1. Germline V CDR1 and CDR2: SGHRS, YFSETQ. V trimming: 4 bases; J trimming: 4 bases; junction bases outside the gene matches: 10. CDR3 length: 16 residues. CDR3 sequence reads: CASSARQGASRETQYF. In DNA form, the CDR3 reads TGCGCCAGCAGCGCACGACAGGGGGCGTCTCGAGAGACCCAGTACTTC.

This clonotype was observed at least ten times. This chain links TRBV5-1 with TRBJ1-5; the D is unclear. Trimming took off 0 bases at V and 2 bases at J, with 6 bases between the two ends. Per the germline V gene, CDR1 is SGHRS and CDR2 is YFSETQ. This CDR3 contains 14 residues. The CDR3 DNA reads TGCGCCAGCAGCTTGGACGAGGGCAATCAGCCCCAGCATTTT. This encodes CASSLDEGNQPQHF.

This chain uses TRBV29-1 with TRBJ2-2; D not certain. The CDR3 totals 12 residues. V was clipped by 3 bases and J by 6 bases, with 8 bases between them. The germline V gene encodes CDR1 SQVTM and CDR2 ANQGSEA. CDR3 protein: CSVESEPGELFF. The CDR3 DNA follows: TGCAGCGTTGAGTCTGAACCCGGGGAGCTGTTTTTT.

This clonotype has ten or more counts. This rearrangement joins TRBV29-1 to TRBJ2-6; D is undetermined. The V end lost 7 bases, the J end lost 2 bases, and 9 bases lay between the germline ends. Germline V gene lookup returns CDR1 SQVTM and CDR2 ANQGSEA. The CDR3 extends over 13 amino acids. In DNA, the CDR3 is TGCAGCGCCCAGGCTACTGGGGCCAACGTCCTGACTTTC. It encodes CSAQATGANVLTF.

The table lists this clonotype with many counts. This chain connects TRBV20-1 to TRBJ2-1, with D possibly matching TRBD2 (6 bases). Trimming stripped 5 bases from V and 5 bases from J, with 13 bases between. This CDR3 spans 13 amino acids. Germline CDR1 and CDR2: DFQATT and SNEGSKA (reference sequence). CDR3 DNA sequence: TGCAGTGCTCCCCGGCGGGAACACAATGAGCAGTTCTTC. Protein product: CSAPRREHNEQFF.

This clonotype has at least ten counts. The chain employs TRBV20-1 and TRBJ1-5, with D unresolved. The CDR3 covers 16 residues. CDR1 is DFQATT and CDR2 is SNEGSKA in the germline V gene (reference sequence). Trimming shortened V by 3 bases and J by 0 bases, and 15 bases separated the two germline ends. DNA of the CDR3: TGCAGTGCTAGCACAGCGACCCCATATAGCAATCAGCCCCAGCATTTT. Translation: CSASTATPYSNQPQHF.

On this clonotype itself: Since a much larger clone is just one base distant, this may be a read error. The chain couples TRBV12-3 or TRBV12-4 to TRBJ2-1; D might be TRBD2 (6 bases). The length of the CDR3 is 13 residues. V lost 5 bases to trimming and J lost 14 bases, with 19 bases between them. CDR3 region: CASSLPGIRREFF. CDR3 coding DNA: TGTGCCAGCAGTCTACCCGGGATTAGGAGGGAGTTCTTC.

The chain employs TRBV5-1 and TRBJ2-7; D assignment may be TRBD1 or TRBD2 (5 bases each). This CDR3 contains 12 residues. CDR1 and CDR2 from the germline V gene are SGHRS and YFSETQ. Trimming removed 0 bases from V and 9 bases from J, with 10 bases in between. CDR3 sequence (DNA): TGCGCCAGCAGCTTGGCTGGGGACGGGCAGTACTTC. As protein: CASSLAGDGQYF. Full variable domain (remainder filled in from reference TRBV5-1 and TRBJ2-7): KAGVTQTPRYLIKTRGQQVTLSCSPISGHRSVSWYQQTPGQGLQFLFEYFSETQRNKGNFPGRFSGRQFSNSRSEMNVSTLELGDSALYLCASSLAGDGQYFGPGTRLTVT.

This clonotype was observed many times. The J gene is TRBJ1-2, the V gene TRBV20-1; 9 positions agree with TRBD1. The V segment lost 5 bases and the J segment 3 bases; nucleotides outside the gene matches: 10. The CDR3 covers 15 residues. The V gene's germline CDR1 is DFQATT and CDR2 SNEGSKA (reference sequence). CDR3 in amino acids: CSAPTGGDSDYGYTF. The CDR3 DNA sequence: TGCAGTGCTCCCACAGGGGGCGATAGTGACTATGGCTACACCTTC.

The sample holds many counts of this clonotype. The chain uses TRBV5-1 and TRBJ2-1; D is unresolved. Trimming shortened V by 4 bases and J by 9 bases, and 11 bases separated the two germline ends. The CDR3 has 12 residues. Germline V gene data show CDR1 as SGHRS and CDR2 as YFSETQ. CDR3 in amino acids: CASSTLDREQFF. DNA for the CDR3: TGCGCCAGCAGCACCCTTGACCGTGAGCAGTTCTTC.